This T cell receptor (beta chain) derives from a study of Graves' ophthalmopathy and Graves' hyperthyroidism. Turning to the study itself: The blood sample was drawn at first diagnosis and before any treatment. Study-wide results and limits: Most expanded clonotypes in thyroid above 0.001 frequency also showed up in blood. Cross-validated, the 13-signature model showed 87.88%/81.08% sensitivity/specificity, and 80%/75% in the test set.

CDR3 length: 15 residues. V shed 0 bases and J shed 3 bases, with 9 bases lying between them. Germline V gives CDR1 DFQATT, CDR2 SNEGSKA (reference sequence). The sample holds many counts of this clonotype. What it recognizes is unknown. Presentation of ophthalmopathy in the donors involved moderate-to-severe activity, CAS ≥3, NOSPECS ≥4 and a duration under 3 months. The authors amplified TCR beta CDR3 regions from RNA transcripts. An opening RT-PCR round employed HTBI primers and preceded a second-round multiplex PCR. MiXCR, applied by TCRdb to the multiplex PCR reads, yields one record per CDR3 protein. Seen here are 350,000 to 400,000 distinct CDR3 sequences, roughly 18% observed once, and the top ten hold around 1.4%.

The material sequenced was peripheral blood. This chain joins TRBV20-1 and TRBJ2-6; no clear D. The TCR was taken from a woman younger than 30 with Graves' ophthalmopathy. This CDR3 reads CSARDMGYGANVLTF. The CDR3 nucleotides are TGCAGTGCTAGAGATATGGGTTATGGGGCCAACGTCCTGACTTTC.